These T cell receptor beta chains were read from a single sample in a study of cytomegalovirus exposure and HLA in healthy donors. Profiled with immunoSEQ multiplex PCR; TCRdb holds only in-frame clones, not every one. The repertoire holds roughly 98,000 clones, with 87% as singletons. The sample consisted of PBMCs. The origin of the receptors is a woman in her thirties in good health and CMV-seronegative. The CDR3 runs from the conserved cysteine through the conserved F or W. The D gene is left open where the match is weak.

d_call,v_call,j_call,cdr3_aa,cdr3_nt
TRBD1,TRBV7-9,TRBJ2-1,CASSLGTGSEQFF,TGTGCCAGCAGCTTAGGGACAGGGAGTGAGCAGTTCTTC
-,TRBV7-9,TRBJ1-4,CASRPQVDEEKLFF,TGTGCCAGCAGGCCACAGGTGGACGAAGAAAAACTGTTTTTT
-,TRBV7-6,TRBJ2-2,CASSLAGGSGELFF,TGTGCCAGCAGCTTGGCAGGGGGGTCCGGGGAGCTGTTTTTT
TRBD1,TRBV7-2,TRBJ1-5,CASSRMQGDQPQHF,TGTGCCAGCAGCCGGATGCAGGGGGATCAGCCCCAGCATTTT
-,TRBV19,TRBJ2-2,CASSMGTSNGELFF,TGTGCCAGTAGTATGGGGACTTCTAACGGGGAGCTGTTTTTT
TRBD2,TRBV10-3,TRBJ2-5,CAISPTSGQETQYF,TGTGCCATCAGTCCGACTAGCGGGCAAGAGACCCAGTACTTC
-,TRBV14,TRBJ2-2,CASSLEQNARDYTGELFF,TGTGCCAGCAGCCTGGAGCAGAATGCCAGGGACTACACCGGGGAGCTGTTTTTT
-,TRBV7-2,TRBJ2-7,CASARGPRSLYEQYF,TGTGCCAGCGCGAGAGGGCCCCGATCCTTATACGAGCAGTACTTC
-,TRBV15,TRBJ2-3,CATSRQGGTDTQYF,TGTGCCACCAGCAGACAGGGCGGCACAGATACGCAGTATTTT
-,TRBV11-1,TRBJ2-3,CASSLGLGDTQYF,TGTGCCAGCAGCTTAGGCCTCGGGGATACGCAGTATTTT
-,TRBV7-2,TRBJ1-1,CASSSRVGTEAFF,TGTGCCAGCAGCTCCAGGGTTGGAACTGAAGCTTTCTTT